This T cell receptor (beta chain) derives from a study of CD8+ T cells in alopecia areata. Investigators isolated RNA and reverse transcribed it into cDNA to act as the sequencing template. Using immunoSEQ multiplex PCR, the repertoire was profiled, and TCRdb retains in-frame clones only, with some absent. The sample includes hundreds of thousands of clones, 60% of them seen just once. Per germline, CDR1 MGHRA and CDR2 YSYEKL. V was pared by 1 base and J by 3 bases, with 4 bases of the junction left unmatched. There are 15 residues in the CDR3. Treatment reported: oral pan-JAK inhibitor, 5-10 mg twice daily.

The receptor was isolated from a human donor with alopecia areata. Sample: CD4+ T cells sorted from blood, taken around week 53, from a patient treated with tofacitinib. This rearrangement joins TRBV4-1 to TRBJ1-2, with TRBD1 identical over 8 bases. The CDR3 DNA reads TGCGCCAGCAGCCAAGGGGGGACAGGCGACTATGGCTACACCTTC. This sequence encodes CASSQGGTGDYGYTF.